The 19 T cell receptor beta chains given below trace back to one sample, sequenced in a study of blood T cell repertoires in COVID-19. Assay: immunoSEQ multiplex PCR; the TCRdb copy retains only in-frame clones and omits some. The sample consists of more than 45,000 clones, approximately 90% of them appearing once. The specimen was peripheral blood. Receptors were obtained from a woman of 80 years or more with COVID-19, enrolled during active disease.

The V and J genes are TRBV3-1 (or the pseudogene TRBV3-2) and TRBJ2-7, with TRBD2 matching over 7 bases. Germline V gene data show CDR1 as LGHDT and CDR2 as YNNKEL (reference sequence). The CDR3 is 15 amino acids. V was clipped by 4 bases and J by 5 bases; unmatched bases: 11. The CDR3 here is CASSPLGLVNHEQYF. As DNA, the CDR3 is TGTGCCAGCAGCCCACTAGGACTAGTAAACCACGAGCAGTACTTC.

V and J are TRBV30 and TRBJ1-2; D uncertain. The germline gives CDR1 GTSNPN, CDR2 SVGIG (reference sequence). V lost 0 bases and J lost 2, with 7 bases in between. There are 13 residues in the CDR3. CDR3 nucleotides: TGTGCCTGGAGTGTGGCCCAAAACTATGGCTACACCTTC. Its translation: CAWSVAQNYGYTF. Based on the CDR3 plus reference TRBV30 and TRBJ1-2, the full variable domain is SQTIHQWPATLVQPVGSPLSLECTVEGTSNPNLYWYRQAAGRGLQLLFYSVGIGQISSEVPQNLSASRPQDRQFILSSKKLLLSDSGFYLCAWSVAQNYGYTFGSGTRLTVV.

This chain connects TRBV2 to TRBJ2-5; D remains unclear. Trimming removed 2 bases at V and 5 bases at J, with 12 bases between. The germline CDR1 and CDR2 sequences are SNHLY and FYNNEI. The CDR3 covers 14 residues. CDR3: CASSEIARHETQYF. CDR3 nucleotide sequence: TGTGCCAGCAGTGAAATAGCTCGCCACGAGACCCAGTACTTC.

This chain links TRBV6-5 with TRBJ2-1; D unresolved. V lost 8 bases and J lost 3, with 14 bases in between. This CDR3 is built from 14 residues. CDR1 and CDR2 from the germline V gene are MNHEY and SVGAGI. In DNA form, the CDR3 reads TGTGCCAGCCTTACTGGGCTCAGCTACAATGAGCAGTTCTTC. As protein: CASLTGLSYNEQFF.

A single count supports this clone. V is TRBV3-1 (or the pseudogene TRBV3-2) and J is TRBJ2-7; D perhaps matches TRBD1 (5 bases). Trimming removed 1 base from V and 9 bases from J, with 13 bases in between. The CDR3 covers 13 residues. The V gene's germline CDR1 is LGHDT and CDR2 YNNKEL (reference sequence). Here the CDR3 reads CASSQGGAGVQYF. CDR3 nucleotides: TGTGCCAGCAGCCAAGGGGGCGCAGGAGTGCAGTACTTC.

Points on this clone: An end of the junction differs from the germline gene, which may be a read error. This chain connects TRBV7-7 to TRBJ2-5; 7 nucleotides match TRBD2. Looked up from germline, CDR1 is SSHAT and CDR2 is FNYEAQ (reference sequence). The CDR3 contains 13 residues. CDR3 in amino acids: CASSPGTIETQYF. DNA for the CDR3: TGTGCTAGCAGCCCCGGGACTATTGAGACCCAGTACTTC.

The genes are TRBV9 and TRBJ1-2; no clear D. Trimming cost V 0 bases and J 7 bases, with 7 bases left between them. The CDR3 contains 12 residues. The V gene's germline CDR1 is SGDLS and CDR2 YYNGEE. The CDR3 reads CASSVERLGYTF. Written as DNA, the CDR3 is TGTGCCAGCAGCGTAGAGCGTCTTGGCTACACCTTC.

The rearrangement joins TRBV3-1 (or the pseudogene TRBV3-2) to TRBJ2-5, with 15 bases identical to TRBD2. The CDR3 has 18 residues. Per germline, CDR1 LGHDT and CDR2 YNNKEL (reference sequence). Trimming removed 4 bases from V and 5 bases from J; junction bases left unmatched: 11. DNA of the CDR3: TGTGCCAGCAGCCCCGTTGCCGGGACTAGCGGGGGGAGGGAGACCCAGTACTTC. Its translation: CASSPVAGTSGGRETQYF.

This sequence joins TRBV5-4 and TRBJ1-3; D remains unclear. The CDR3 sequence is 14 residues long. V was pared by 4 bases and J by 1 base, with 9 bases between. Germline V CDR1 and CDR2: SGHNT, YYREEE (reference sequence). CDR3 in amino acids: CASSQASSGNTIYF. The CDR3 nucleotides are TGTGCCAGCAGCCAGGCCAGTTCTGGAAACACCATATATTTT.

V gene TRBV30 combines with J gene TRBJ1-2, with D tentatively TRBD1 (6 bases). CDR1 is GTSNPN and CDR2 is SVGIG in the germline V gene (reference sequence). The V and J ends lost 4 bases and 7 bases respectively, with 16 bases between them. CDR3 length: 13 residues. CDR3 residues: CAWTSAGAGGYTF. CDR3 DNA sequence: TGTGCCTGGACCTCAGCAGGGGCTGGTGGCTACACCTTC.

V usage is TRBV29-1 and J usage is TRBJ1-1, with D unclear. This CDR3 region has 13 residues. Trimming left V 0 bases short and J 1 base short, with 6 bases between. Germline V gene data show CDR1 as SQVTM and CDR2 as ANQGSEA. CDR3 region: CSVEDNKNTEAFF. CDR3 bases: TGCAGCGTTGAAGATAACAAGAACACTGAAGCTTTCTTT.

V and J are TRBV11-2 and TRBJ2-3, with 8 nucleotides matching TRBD1. The ends lost 6 bases at V and 1 base at J; junction bases unmatched: 6. CDR1 and CDR2 (germline): SGHAT, FQNNGV. This CDR3 region has 15 residues. CDR3 DNA: TGTGCCAGCAGACCGCCGGGACAGGGCACAGATACGCAGTATTTT. It encodes CASRPPGQGTDTQYF.

This clone was seen just once. The V gene is TRBV3-1 (or the pseudogene TRBV3-2), the J gene TRBJ1-4, with D hard to call. V lost 8 bases, J lost 4 bases, and 8 bases lay in between. The germline CDR1 and CDR2 sequences are LGHDT and YNNKEL (reference sequence). This CDR3 is built from 12 residues. The CDR3 loop reads CASARHNEKLFF. Here the CDR3 DNA reads TGTGCCAGCGCTAGGCATAATGAAAAACTGTTTTTT.

The chain uses TRBV9 and TRBJ1-1, with D possibly matching TRBD1 (5 bases). This CDR3 has 13 amino acids. The ends were cut back, 2 bases at V and 3 bases at J, with 8 bases in the middle. Germline-derived CDR1 and CDR2 are SGDLS and YYNGEE. CDR3 in DNA: TGTGCCAGCAGCGTCGCAGGGCACACTGAAGCTTTCTTT. Encoded protein: CASSVAGHTEAFF.

The chain links TRBV3-1 (or the pseudogene TRBV3-2) to TRBJ2-5; D gene uncertain. This CDR3 is built from 13 residues. V was clipped by 4 bases and J by 1 base, with 7 bases between them. Germline lookup yields CDR1 LGHDT and CDR2 YNNKEL (reference sequence). CDR3 sequence: CASSPYPQETQYF. The CDR3 DNA reads as TGTGCCAGCAGCCCCTATCCCCAAGAGACCCAGTACTTC.

The rearrangement uses TRBV5-1 and TRBJ1-2; the match to TRBD1 covers 7 bases. The CDR3 covers 14 residues. The ends lost 3 bases at V and 6 bases at J; junction bases unmatched: 8. Germline V gene sequence: CDR1 SGHRS, CDR2 YFSETQ. The CDR3 DNA is TGCGCCAGCAGCTCGGGACAGCTCGTCCATGGCTACACCTTC. It specifies CASSSGQLVHGYTF.

In nucleotides, the CDR3 is TGTGCCAGCAGTTATTCCGGGACAGGGATTTATACGCAGTATTTT. Translating gives CASSYSGTGIYTQYF. The chain carries TRBV6-5 and TRBJ2-3; the match to TRBD1 covers 9 bases. CDR1 is MNHEY, CDR2 SVGAGI, per germline. This CDR3 has 15 residues. Germline trimming cut 3 bases from V and 7 bases from J; bases unmatched to any gene: 8.

The chain combines TRBV5-1 with TRBJ1-1, with 8 bases that match TRBD1. The CDR3 length is 18 residues. V trimming: 0 bases; J trimming: 4 bases; junction bases outside the gene matches: 14. CDR1 and CDR2 (germline): SGHRS, YFSETQ. This CDR3 reads CASSLVATGLGQGTEAFF. The CDR3 DNA follows: TGCGCCAGCAGCTTGGTCGCGACAGGACTAGGACAGGGCACTGAAGCTTTCTTT.

This clone was counted a single time. The gene calls are TRBV2 and TRBJ1-4; D is undetermined. This CDR3 spans 15 amino acids. Germline V gene sequence: CDR1 SNHLY, CDR2 FYNNEI. Trimming pared 6 bases from V and 4 bases from J, leaving 15 bases between. As DNA, the CDR3 is TGTGCCAGCAGCCCCCAGGTTCAGATTAATGAAAAACTGTTTTTT. Its protein is CASSPQVQINEKLFF.